The TCR beta chain described here comes from a study of long-term antiretroviral therapy in people with HIV. Study-level points and caveats: Whichever time point was examined, clones expanded before ART dominated the repertoire. Despite increasing after ART, diversity remained lower than that of transplant donor controls. Repertoires from HIV showed CDR3 length ranges narrower than those of controls.

Between the trimmed V and J ends, which lost 0 bases and 8 bases, there was a span of 16 bases. The CDR3 spans 15 residues. Per germline, CDR1 SGHNT and CDR2 YYREEE (reference sequence). About this clone: Its antigen is not identified.

Each specimen consisted of roughly 1-10 million cryopreserved PBMC prior to extraction of DNA. The run of the v3.0 immunoSEQ assay was at survey level. The method was immunoSEQ multiplex PCR; TCRdb's version includes in-frame clones alone and lacks a portion of them. The table has tens of thousands of clones, roughly 96% seen once. The origin of this receptor is a woman aged 50 to 60 with HIV. The chain couples TRBV5-4 to TRBJ2-3; perhaps TRBD2 as D (6 bases). Here the sequenced sample was unsorted PBMCs, taken 3.7 years after starting antiretroviral therapy. CDR3 bases: TGTGCCAGCAGCTTGGCCTCTAGTACGGGGGTTACGCAGTATTTT. Translation gives CASSLASSTGVTQYF.